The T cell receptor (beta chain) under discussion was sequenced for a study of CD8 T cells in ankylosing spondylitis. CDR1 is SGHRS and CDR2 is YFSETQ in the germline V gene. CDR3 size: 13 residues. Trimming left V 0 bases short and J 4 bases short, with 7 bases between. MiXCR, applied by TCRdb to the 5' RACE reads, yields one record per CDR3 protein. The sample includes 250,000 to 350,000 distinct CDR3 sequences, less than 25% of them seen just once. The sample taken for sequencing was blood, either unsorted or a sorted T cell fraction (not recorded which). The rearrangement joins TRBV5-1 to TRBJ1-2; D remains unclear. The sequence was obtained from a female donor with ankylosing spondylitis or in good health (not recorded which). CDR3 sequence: CASSLDPVYGYTF. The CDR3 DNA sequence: TGCGCCAGCAGCTTGGACCCGGTCTATGGCTACACCTTC.